Listed here are 21 T cell receptor beta chains from one sample, sequenced in a study of blood T cell repertoires in COVID-19. Data came from immunoSEQ multiplex PCR; TCRdb stores just in-frame clones and leaves some out. This sample carries about 170,000 clones, about 85% of them seen once, and the ten largest clones take approximately 1.1%. The sequencing sample was made of peripheral blood. The receptors stem from a man in his sixties who had recovered from COVID-19.

This clone was picked up one time. This chain uses TRBV25-1 with TRBJ2-7; possible D gene TRBD1, 5 bases. Between the trimmed V and J ends, which lost 5 bases and 0 bases, there was a span of 8 bases. Germline CDR1 is MGHDK and CDR2 is SYGVNS. The CDR3 spans 13 residues. CDR3 DNA sequence: TGTGCCAGCAGTCAGACAGACTCCTACGAGCAGTACTTC. This translates into CASSQTDSYEQYF.

This clone has just one count. This chain connects TRBV5-1 to TRBJ1-6; 7 bases agree with TRBD1. Trimming cost V 0 bases and J 7 bases; bases outside gene matches: 10. The germline CDR1 and CDR2 sequences are SGHRS and YFSETQ. The length of the CDR3 is 17 residues. CDR3 in DNA: TGCGCCAGCAGCTTGGGGTCCCCAGGGGGAGGAAATTCACCCCTCCACTTT. Translating it yields CASSLGSPGGGNSPLHF. Complete variable domain (other parts from reference TRBV5-1 and TRBJ1-6): KAGVTQTPRYLIKTRGQQVTLSCSPISGHRSVSWYQQTPGQGLQFLFEYFSETQRNKGNFPGRFSGRQFSNSRSEMNVSTLELGDSALYLCASSLGSPGGGNSPLHFGNGTRLTVT.

The J gene is TRBJ2-5, the V gene TRBV27; D gene uncertain. V dropped 2 bases and J dropped 5 bases, with 18 bases sitting between them. CDR3 length equals 16 residues. Looked up from germline, CDR1 is MNHEY and CDR2 is SMNVEV (reference sequence). CDR3 amino acids: CASSLPPRRVMETQYF. The CDR3 region has the DNA TGTGCCAGCAGTTTACCCCCTCGCCGAGTAATGGAGACCCAGTACTTC.

The chain has TRBV19 and TRBJ1-2, with D possibly matching TRBD1 (5 bases). The CDR3 has 14 amino acids. Between the trimmed V and J ends, which lost 7 bases and 7 bases, there was a span of 19 bases. CDR1 is LNHDA, CDR2 SQIVND, per germline (reference sequence). In nucleotides, the CDR3 is TGTGCCAGTACCCGTTTCCTCGGGGGAGCTGGCTACACCTTC. Translating gives CASTRFLGGAGYTF.

This rearrangement joins TRBV7-9 to TRBJ1-6; tentatively, D is TRBD1 (6 bases). Trimming left V 5 bases short and J 0 bases short, with 11 bases between. The CDR3 runs to 16 residues. Germline V gene sequence: CDR1 SEHNR, CDR2 FQNEAQ (reference sequence). The CDR3 region is CASSETGSSYNSPLHF. For the CDR3, the DNA is TGTGCCAGCAGCGAGACAGGAAGCTCCTATAATTCACCCCTCCACTTT.

The chain is built from TRBV4-1 and TRBJ2-3, with 14 bases identical to TRBD2. Trimming removed 4 bases from V and 6 bases from J; junction bases left unmatched: 9. The CDR3 totals 17 residues. Per germline, CDR1 MGHRA and CDR2 YSYEKL. CDR3: CASSPGLAGVRQDTQYF. The CDR3, as DNA: TGCGCCAGCAGCCCGGGACTAGCGGGGGTCAGACAGGATACGCAGTATTTT.

The sample holds a few counts of this clone. V is TRBV5-1 and J is TRBJ1-1; 7 bases fit TRBD1. Germline assignment: CDR1 SGHRS and CDR2 YFSETQ. The CDR3 has 14 residues. Trimming took 4 bases from V and 11 from J; bases not matched to a gene: 14. The CDR3 here is CASSVLEDRAPAFF. In DNA, the CDR3 is TGCGCCAGCAGCGTCTTAGAAGACAGGGCCCCGGCTTTCTTT. The whole variable domain, remainder taken from reference TRBV5-1 and TRBJ1-1, is KAGVTQTPRYLIKTRGQQVTLSCSPISGHRSVSWYQQTPGQGLQFLFEYFSETQRNKGNFPGRFSGRQFSNSRSEMNVSTLELGDSALYLCASSVLEDRAPAFFGQGTRLTVV.

The chain is built from TRBV3-1 (or the pseudogene TRBV3-2) and TRBJ2-5; 8 nucleotides agree with TRBD2. CDR1 LGHDT and CDR2 YNNKEL come from the germline V gene (reference sequence). J was trimmed by 6 bases and V by 4 bases; bases with no gene match: 10. This CDR3 is built from 15 residues. The CDR3 DNA is TGTGCCAGCAGCCTACTAGCGGCTCTCGGGAAGACCCAGTACTTC. As protein: CASSLLAALGKTQYF.

CDR3 sequence: CASSPGIGGGTPNTEAFF. The CDR3 nucleotides read TGTGCCAGCTCACCGGGCATCGGTGGGGGCACCCCCAACACTGAAGCTTTCTTT. The J gene is TRBJ1-1, the V gene TRBV18; D possibly corresponds to TRBD1 (6 bases). V was cut by 3 bases and J by 2 bases, with 22 bases left in between. CDR1 and CDR2 from the germline V gene are KGHSH and LQKENI. The CDR3 has 18 amino acids. Full variable domain (rest looked up from reference TRBV18 and TRBJ1-1): NAGVMQNPRHLVRRRGQEARLRCSPMKGHSHVYWYRQLPEEGLKFMVYLQKENIIDESGMPKERFSAEFPKEGPSILRIQQVVRGDSAAYFCASSPGIGGGTPNTEAFFGQGTRLTVV.

The V gene is TRBV7-8, the J gene TRBJ1-5; D might be TRBD1 (5 bases). The CDR3 consists of 14 residues. Trimming shortened V by 5 bases and J by 0 bases, and 8 bases separated the two germline ends. Per germline, CDR1 SGHVS and CDR2 FQNEAQ. CDR3 in DNA: TGTGCCAGCAGCAAACAGGATAGCAATCAGCCCCAGCATTTT. Protein: CASSKQDSNQPQHF.

This sequence joins TRBV5-1 and TRBJ2-3; D is ambiguous. The germline V and J ends were trimmed by 1 base and 4 bases, with 4 bases remaining between them. CDR1 is SGHRS, CDR2 YFSETQ, per germline. The length of the CDR3 is 12 residues. In nucleotides, the CDR3 is TGCGCCAGCAGCTTGCGAGCAGATACGCAGTATTTT. Its translation is CASSLRADTQYF.

The genes are TRBV10-2 and TRBJ1-4; D is perhaps TRBD1 (6 bases). CDR1 and CDR2 from the germline V gene are WSHSY and SAAADI. This CDR3 is 14 amino acids long. Trimming pared 6 bases from V and 7 bases from J, leaving 15 bases between. The CDR3 DNA reads TGCGCCAGCAGGGGGGCGGGTTGGGGTGAAAAACTGTTTTTT. This encodes CASRGAGWGEKLFF.

This clone has only one observation. This chain links TRBV18 with TRBJ2-3; D perhaps matches TRBD1 (5 bases). V lost 7 bases and J 2 bases, leaving 13 bases between the germline ends. Per germline, CDR1 KGHSH and CDR2 LQKENI. This CDR3 is built from 14 residues. In DNA form, the CDR3 reads TGTGCCAGCTGTCCTTCAGGGTTCACAGATACGCAGTATTTT. Encoded protein: CASCPSGFTDTQYF.

This rearrangement joins TRBV11-3 to TRBJ1-1; 9 bases agree with TRBD1. This CDR3 spans 16 amino acids. In germline, CDR1 is SGHNT, CDR2 YENEEA. V shed 5 bases and J 4 bases; nucleotides not matched to a gene: 11. Here the CDR3 DNA reads TGTGCCAGCAGCCAAATGACAGGGGGTGGGAGCACTGAAGCTTTCTTT. It is translated as CASSQMTGGGSTEAFF.

The chain employs TRBV5-1 and TRBJ2-7; D is perhaps TRBD1 (6 bases). CDR3 length equals 14 residues. V was shortened by 4 bases and J by 3 bases, with 14 bases between the two germline ends. Germline V gene lookup returns CDR1 SGHRS and CDR2 YFSETQ. CDR3 amino acids: CASSPMPGHYEQYF. The CDR3 nucleotides are TGCGCCAGCAGCCCTATGCCGGGACACTACGAGCAGTACTTC.

The CDR3 region is CASGTGQGNYGYTF. Here the CDR3 DNA reads TGTGCCAGCGGTACTGGACAGGGTAACTATGGCTACACCTTC. V gene TRBV9 combines with J gene TRBJ1-2; 8 bases are shared with TRBD1. Losses at the gene ends were 7 bases for V and 1 base for J; bases not matched to a gene: 6. CDR3 length equals 14 residues. Germline V lookup: CDR1 SGDLS, CDR2 YYNGEE.

The table lists this clone with a count of one. The J gene is TRBJ2-5, the V gene TRBV4-2, with 7 bases that match TRBD2. Losses at the gene ends were 1 base for V and 4 bases for J; bases not matched to a gene: 15. CDR1 is LGHNA, CDR2 YNFKEQ, per germline. The CDR3 totals 18 residues. In DNA, the CDR3 is TGTGCCAGCAGCCAAGGGACGGGAGTTCCAGCGGGGACAGAGACCCAGTACTTC. This sequence encodes CASSQGTGVPAGTETQYF.

V is TRBV19 and J is TRBJ2-2, with 7 nucleotides matching TRBD1. Germline CDR1 LNHDA, CDR2 SQIVND (reference sequence). The CDR3 is 14 amino acids. V lost 2 bases, J lost 3 bases, and 0 bases stayed unmatched. The CDR3 DNA follows: TGTGCCAGTAGTATAACAGGGGACACCGGGGAGCTGTTTTTT. It encodes CASSITGDTGELFF. Supplemented by reference TRBV19 and TRBJ2-2, the full variable domain reads DGGITQSPKYLFRKEGQNVTLSCEQNLNHDAMYWYRQDPGQGLRLIYYSQIVNDFQKGDIAEGYSVSREKKESFPLTVTSAQKNPTAFYLCASSITGDTGELFFGEGSRLTVL.

This clone was recorded only once. This chain uses TRBV21-1 with TRBJ2-2; the table's D call of TRBD2 was not tested on the DNA. TRBV21-1 is a documented pseudogene. This CDR3 is 16 amino acids long. CDR3: CASSKLGGGDTGELFF. CDR3 bases: TGTGCCAGCAGCAAACTGGGAGGGGGGGACACCGGGGAGCTGTTTTTT.

The rearrangement links TRBV7-8 to TRBJ1-3; a possible D gene is TRBD1 (5 bases). CDR1 is SGHVS, CDR2 FQNEAQ, per germline. V was shortened by 8 bases and J by 3 bases, with 14 bases between the two germline ends. CDR3 length: 14 amino acids. CDR3 residues: CASGLTVFGNTIYF. CDR3 coding DNA: TGTGCCAGCGGATTGACAGTCTTTGGAAACACCATATATTTT. The full variable domain, its missing parts supplied by reference TRBV7-8 and TRBJ1-3, is GAGVSQSPRYKVAKRGQDVALRCDPISGHVSLFWYQQALGQGPEFLTYFQNEAQLDKSGLPSDRFFAERPEGSVSTLKIQRTQQEDSAVYLCASGLTVFGNTIYFGEGSWLTVV.

This clone was observed a single time. The V gene is TRBV5-1, the J gene TRBJ2-5, with D possibly matching TRBD1 (5 bases). The CDR3 runs 14 residues. Germline CDR1 and CDR2: SGHRS and YFSETQ. Trimming cost V 0 bases and J 4 bases, with 10 bases left between them. The DNA of the CDR3 is TGCGCCAGCAGCTTGGCGCCAGGGCTAGAGACCCAGTACTTC. This codes for CASSLAPGLETQYF.